Below are 31 T cell receptor beta chains sequenced from a single sample in a study of CD8 T cell repertoires and HIV-1 epitope variants. The antigens for these receptors are not known. TCRdb's table, derived via immunoSEQ multiplex PCR, lists solely in-frame clones and lacks some. This table has about 7,100 clones, roughly 70% appearing once. Sample: cultured CD8+ T cells derived from PBMCs. Receptor source: a male donor with HIV.

This clone showed up just once. This chain joins TRBV7-8 and TRBJ1-2; D is perhaps TRBD1 (5 bases). CDR3 size: 19 residues. In germline, CDR1 is SGHVS, CDR2 FQNEAQ. Trimming left V 0 bases short and J 3 bases short, with 23 bases between. CDR3 in amino acids: CASSLARVQGPSPDYGYTF. Here the CDR3 DNA reads TGTGCCAGCAGCTTAGCGAGGGTCCAGGGCCCTTCTCCCGACTATGGCTACACCTTC.

The chain is built from TRBV5-6 and TRBJ1-2; 7 bases match TRBD1. After removal of 4 bases from V and 5 bases from J, the junction contained 8 bases not matched to a gene. The CDR3 consists of 14 residues. The germline V gene has CDR1 SGHDT and CDR2 YYEEEE. The CDR3 nucleotides are TGTGCCAGCAGCCTCTCGACAGGGTCATATGGCTACACCTTC. Its protein is CASSLSTGSYGYTF.

The genes are TRBV7-3 and TRBJ2-5; 7 bases are a match to TRBD2. The ends lost 4 bases at V and 5 bases at J; junction bases unmatched: 4. Germline assignment: CDR1 SGHTA and CDR2 FQGTGA. The CDR3 totals 13 residues. CDR3 sequence (DNA): TGTGCCAGCAGCTCGTCGGGGGGTGAGACCCAGTACTTC. Its protein is CASSSSGGETQYF.

The chain couples TRBV19 to TRBJ1-4; D may be TRBD1 (5 bases). With 6 bases removed from V and 6 bases from J, the gap between germline ends came to 11 bases. The CDR3 has 13 residues. Germline CDR1 LNHDA, CDR2 SQIVND (reference sequence). For the CDR3, the DNA is TGTGCCAGTAGAGCAGGGATGGATGAAAAACTGTTTTTT. Translating gives CASRAGMDEKLFF.

The chain uses TRBV25-1 and TRBJ1-1; the D is unclear. V was trimmed by 4 bases and J by 0 bases, leaving 9 bases between them. The CDR3 runs to 14 residues. The germline gives CDR1 MGHDK, CDR2 SYGVNS. The CDR3 loop reads CASSANTVNTEAFF. The CDR3 DNA reads as TGTGCCAGCAGTGCAAATACAGTGAACACTGAAGCTTTCTTT.

This chain connects TRBV19 to TRBJ2-5; TRBD1 agrees at 10 bases. V lost 7 bases, J lost 5 bases, and 7 bases stayed unmatched. This CDR3 is 14 amino acids long. Germline lookup yields CDR1 LNHDA and CDR2 SQIVND (reference sequence). CDR3 sequence reads: CASTLRQGAETQYF. The CDR3 DNA reads as TGTGCCAGTACCCTTAGACAGGGGGCGGAGACCCAGTACTTC. Full variable domain (outside the CDR3, taken from reference TRBV19 and TRBJ2-5): DGGITQSPKYLFRKEGQNVTLSCEQNLNHDAMYWYRQDPGQGLRLIYYSQIVNDFQKGDIAEGYSVSREKKESFPLTVTSAQKNPTAFYLCASTLRQGAETQYFGPGTRLLVL.

The V call is TRBV11-2, the J call TRBJ1-1; weak D call: TRBD1 (6 bases). This CDR3 has 15 residues. Per the germline V gene, CDR1 is SGHAT and CDR2 is FQNNGV. The germline V and J ends were trimmed by 3 bases and 1 base, with 12 bases remaining between them. This CDR3 is CASSFGGAGNTEAFF. The CDR3 DNA sequence: TGTGCCAGCAGCTTCGGGGGGGCAGGGAACACTGAAGCTTTCTTT. Full variable domain (missing parts from reference TRBV11-2 and TRBJ1-1): EAGVAQSPRYKIIEKRQSVAFWCNPISGHATLYWYQQILGQGPKLLIQFQNNGVVDDSQLPKDRFSAERLKGVDSTLKIQPAKLEDSAVYLCASSFGGAGNTEAFFGQGTRLTVV.

V is TRBV9 and J is TRBJ2-1; 8 positions match TRBD2. Germline CDR1 is SGDLS and CDR2 is YYNGEE. The CDR3 is 15 amino acids. The J segment lost 9 bases and the V segment lost 0 bases, leaving 8 bases of the junction unmatched. This CDR3 reads CASSVEGGRRGEQFF. For the CDR3, the DNA is TGTGCCAGCAGCGTAGAGGGCGGGAGGAGGGGTGAGCAGTTCTTC.

The chain has TRBV4-3 and TRBJ2-5; TRBD2 agrees at 12 bases. This CDR3 spans 17 amino acids. V lost 0 bases to trimming and J lost 5 bases; unmatched junction nucleotides: 7. CDR1 is LGHNA and CDR2 is YSLEER in the germline V gene. The CDR3 here is CASSQDRRLAGVETQYF. The CDR3 coding sequence is TGCGCCAGCAGCCAAGATCGCAGACTAGCGGGGGTGGAGACCCAGTACTTC.

The chain is built from TRBV19 and TRBJ2-3; a possible D gene is TRBD2 (6 bases). CDR3 length: 17 amino acids. Trimming shortened V by 5 bases and J by 0 bases, and 18 bases separated the two germline ends. The V gene's germline CDR1 is LNHDA and CDR2 SQIVND (reference sequence). DNA for the CDR3: TGTGCCAGTAGTCTGGCCAGCGGGCGGACTAGCACAGATACGCAGTATTTT. Amino acid sequence: CASSLASGRTSTDTQYF.

The chain uses TRBV9 and TRBJ2-1, with 9 bases that match TRBD2. In germline, CDR1 is SGDLS, CDR2 YYNGEE. Losses at the gene ends were 2 bases for V and 7 bases for J; bases not matched to a gene: 4. This CDR3 comprises 14 residues. This CDR3 reads CASSVRGGFNEQFF. CDR3 sequence (DNA): TGTGCCAGCAGCGTGCGGGGGGGATTTAATGAGCAGTTCTTC.

J is TRBJ2-5 and V is TRBV2, with D uncertain. Trimming left V 7 bases short and J 4 bases short, with 13 bases between. The CDR3 is made up of 13 amino acids. Germline lookup yields CDR1 SNHLY and CDR2 FYNNEI. CDR3 sequence reads: CASTVGSPETQYF. CDR3 in DNA: TGTGCCAGCACCGTAGGCAGCCCAGAGACCCAGTACTTC.

As regards this clone: This sample also contains other DNA sequences that code for the same CDR3. J is TRBJ2-3 and V is TRBV29-1; D might be TRBD1 (6 bases). Germline values: CDR1 SQVTM, CDR2 ANQGSEA. V was trimmed by 6 bases and J by 2 bases, leaving 12 bases between them. This CDR3 spans 13 amino acids. The CDR3 reads CSVSTGDTDTQYF. CDR3 sequence (DNA): TGCAGCGTCTCGACAGGAGACACAGATACGCAGTATTTT.

V is TRBV27 and J is TRBJ2-3; TRBD1 matches at 8 bases. V lost 10 bases, J lost 1 base, and 10 bases stayed unmatched. The CDR3 spans 15 residues. CDR1 and CDR2 (germline): MNHEY, SMNVEV (reference sequence). The CDR3 coding sequence is TGTGCCACCATACCTGACAGGGGCGGCACAGATACGCAGTATTTT. Translating it yields CATIPDRGGTDTQYF.

This clone came up a few times. One junction end disagrees with the germline gene, perhaps due to a read error. The chain links TRBV29-1 to TRBJ2-5; no clear D. The germline CDR1 and CDR2 sequences are SQVTM and ANQGSEA. The CDR3 length is 11 residues. In nucleotides, the CDR3 is TGCAGCGTCGAAGAGACAGAGACCCAGTACTTC. It encodes CSVEETETQYF.

The sample holds a few counts of this clone. Written as DNA, the CDR3 is TGTGCCAGCAGTGATGGATTTGGCCCCCGGATGGACATTCAGTACTTC. Amino acids: CASSDGFGPRMDIQYF. The chain couples TRBV2 to TRBJ2-4; D gene unclear. This CDR3 has 16 residues. V was clipped by 3 bases and J by 8 bases, with 20 bases between them. Germline V gene data show CDR1 as SNHLY and CDR2 as FYNNEI.

The chain is built from TRBV4-1 and TRBJ1-5, with 7 bases that match TRBD1. The CDR3 is 17 residues long. V lost 5 bases and J lost 2; bases outside the gene matches: 12. From germline, CDR1 is MGHRA and CDR2 YSYEKL. The CDR3 region has the DNA TGCGCCAGCAGCTTAGGGGGACCAGGGACAGGCAATCAGCCCCAGCATTTT. This encodes CASSLGGPGTGNQPQHF.

This clone was observed a single time. The rearrangement uses TRBV5-4 and TRBJ1-4; 9 bases match TRBD1. With 2 bases clipped from V and 8 bases from J, the junction kept 10 bases outside the gene matches. Germline V CDR1 and CDR2: SGHNT, YYREEE (reference sequence). There are 16 residues in the CDR3. The CDR3 region is CASSFSGQGLGEKLFF. CDR3 bases: TGTGCCAGCAGCTTTTCGGGACAGGGTTTAGGAGAAAAACTGTTTTTT.

This sequence joins TRBV7-2 and TRBJ2-5; no clear D. The V end lost 1 base, the J end lost 6 bases, and 0 bases lay between the germline ends. The CDR3 loop spans 10 amino acids. Germline CDR1 reads SGHTA; CDR2 reads FQGNSA. As DNA, the CDR3 is TGTGCCAGCAGCTTAGAGACCCAGTACTTC. This gives the protein CASSLETQYF.

This clone was picked up a small number of times. J is TRBJ2-1 and V is TRBV28; 9 nucleotides match TRBD2. The CDR3 length is 15 residues. Germline-derived CDR1 and CDR2 are MDHEN and SYDVKM. With V trimmed by 10 bases and J by 0 bases, 7 bases remained unmatched. CDR3 loop: CATKREVSSYNEQFF. The CDR3 region has the DNA TGTGCCACTAAGCGGGAGGTTAGCTCCTACAATGAGCAGTTCTTC.

J is TRBJ2-1 and V is TRBV15, with 12 bases lining up with TRBD2. This CDR3 is 15 amino acids long. The trim removed 4 bases at V and 8 bases at J, leaving 6 bases unmatched. Germline CDR1 reads LNHNV; CDR2 reads YYDKDF (reference sequence). As DNA, the CDR3 is TGTGCCACCAGCATTCTAGCGGGGGGGCGGGATGAGCAGTTCTTC. It specifies CATSILAGGRDEQFF.

The chain combines TRBV13 with TRBJ1-1, with 8 bases identical to TRBD1. The CDR3 has 18 residues. V lost 2 bases to trimming and J lost 1 base; unmatched junction nucleotides: 12. CDR1 is PRHDT, CDR2 FYEKMQ, per germline (reference sequence). CDR3 region: CASSLPGTGLGQNTEAFF. Written as DNA, the CDR3 is TGTGCCAGCAGCTTACCCGGGACAGGTCTAGGTCAGAACACTGAAGCTTTCTTT.

There are a few counts of this clone. This chain connects TRBV7-9 to TRBJ2-1, with 11 bases fitting TRBD2. The CDR3 length is 16 residues. Germline-derived CDR1 and CDR2 are SEHNR and FQNEAQ (reference sequence). With V trimmed by 5 bases and J by 2 bases, 5 bases remained unmatched. The CDR3 DNA reads as TGTGCCAGCAGCCCCCCGACTAGCGGGACCTACAATGAGCAGTTCTTC. Encoded protein: CASSPPTSGTYNEQFF.

This clone was seen a few times. The CDR3 reads CASSSGGGGSPLHF. The CDR3 DNA sequence: TGTGCCAGCAGCTCAGGGGGAGGGGGTTCACCCCTCCACTTT. The chain employs TRBV4-2 and TRBJ1-6; 7 nucleotides match TRBD1. CDR1 is LGHNA, CDR2 YNFKEQ, per germline. This CDR3 is built from 14 residues. With 5 bases clipped from V and 9 bases from J, the junction kept 7 bases outside the gene matches.

This clone appeared a few times. This chain links TRBV19 with TRBJ2-2, with D possibly being TRBD1 (6 bases). The CDR3 covers 16 residues. Trimming shortened V by 3 bases and J by 2 bases, and 13 bases separated the two germline ends. Germline V CDR1 and CDR2: LNHDA, SQIVND (reference sequence). The CDR3 DNA reads TGTGCCAGTAGTATCCCAGGGGCCCTTAACACCGGGGAGCTGTTTTTT. It yields the protein CASSIPGALNTGELFF.

This rearrangement joins TRBV5-6 to TRBJ2-1; D unresolved. The CDR3 loop spans 13 amino acids. The V gene lost 1 base and the J gene lost 5 bases, with 7 bases spanning the gap. Germline V gene data show CDR1 as SGHDT and CDR2 as YYEEEE. The DNA for the CDR3 is TGTGCCAGCAGCTTGATGGTTGACAATGAGCAGTTCTTC. This codes for CASSLMVDNEQFF.

The chain employs TRBV10-3 and TRBJ2-1; possible D gene TRBD2, 6 bases. Germline V gene data show CDR1 as ENHRY and CDR2 as SYGVKD. Between the trimmed V and J ends, which lost 0 bases and 9 bases, there was a span of 9 bases. The CDR3 runs 13 residues. The CDR3 reads CAISESGDFEQFF. The DNA for the CDR3 is TGTGCCATCAGTGAGTCGGGGGACTTTGAGCAGTTCTTC.

This clone was counted between two and nine times. The rearrangement uses TRBV19 and TRBJ2-1; TRBD2 aligns across 7 bases. Germline V gene sequence: CDR1 LNHDA, CDR2 SQIVND (reference sequence). Germline trimming cut 3 bases from V and 5 bases from J; bases unmatched to any gene: 10. The CDR3 covers 16 residues. CDR3: CASSMAGVWMDNEQFF. DNA of the CDR3: TGTGCCAGTAGTATGGCGGGGGTTTGGATGGACAATGAGCAGTTCTTC. The full variable domain, in which reference TRBV19 and TRBJ2-1 provide the parts outside the CDR3, is DGGITQSPKYLFRKEGQNVTLSCEQNLNHDAMYWYRQDPGQGLRLIYYSQIVNDFQKGDIAEGYSVSREKKESFPLTVTSAQKNPTAFYLCASSMAGVWMDNEQFFGPGTRLTVL.

This clone has only a few counts. The rearrangement links TRBV21-1 to TRBJ2-5; TRBD2 is the table's D call and was not checked against the DNA. TRBV21-1 is shown as a pseudogene. The CDR3 is 15 residues long. CDR3 loop: CASSSAGIDQETQYF. CDR3 in DNA: TGTGCCAGCAGCTCCGCCGGGATAGATCAAGAGACCCAGTACTTC.

V is TRBV9 and J is TRBJ2-2, with unresolved D. CDR3 size: 12 residues. Germline values: CDR1 SGDLS, CDR2 YYNGEE. V was shortened by 0 bases and J by 7 bases, with 4 bases between the two germline ends. The CDR3, as DNA: TGTGCCAGCAGCGTAGATGTCGGGGAGCTGTTTTTT. Its translation: CASSVDVGELFF. Together with reference TRBV9 and TRBJ2-2, the CDR3 gives the full variable domain: DSGVTQTPKHLITATGQRVTLRCSPRSGDLSVYWYQQSLDQGLQFLIQYYNGEERAKGNILERFSAQQFPDLHSELNLSSLELGDSALYFCASSVDVGELFFGEGSRLTVL.

A few counts support this clone. CDR3 protein: CASSLQNRQYF. The CDR3 DNA follows: TGTGCCAGTAGTCTCCAAAATCGGCAGTACTTC. V gene TRBV19 combines with J gene TRBJ2-7, with D uncertain. From germline, CDR1 is LNHDA and CDR2 SQIVND (reference sequence). The CDR3 spans 11 residues. V lost 5 bases to trimming and J lost 9 bases, with 11 bases between them.